This is a list of T cell receptor beta chains from one sample in a study of cytomegalovirus exposure and HLA in healthy donors. Clones were read by immunoSEQ multiplex PCR, and TCRdb kept only the in-frame ones, dropping some. The data hold about 150,000 clones, with over 60% observed a single time. The sequencing input was PBMCs. These receptors all stem from a woman aged 18-29 years in good health and CMV-seronegative. The conserved cysteine and the conserved F or W are not part of the CDR3 here. Fields, in order: V gene, CDR3 protein.

TRBV10-3 | AIRSDRENIQY
TRBV7-9 | ASSLGTLNQPQH
TRBV7-2 | ASSLDGGAIGELF
TRBV21-1 | ASSLRTGCKETQY
TRBV2 | ASRLGTDTQY
TRBV9 | ASSTDRGTGNTEAF
TRBV7-8 | ASSYRTPLDGPQH
TRBV21-1 | ASTSGPSWCTQY
TRBV7-2 | ASSYTGTGTQETQY
TRBV5-8 | ASSLVLSTGRGNQPQH
TRBV11-3 | ASSLNPGQGNTGELF
TRBV4-2 | ASSQDMEKSSYEQY
TRBV7-8 | ASSPQDRVGDEQY
TRBV6-5 | ASRRGGGEQY
TRBV5-1 | ASSFGGNTEAF
TRBV28 | ASSSSGGIKNIQY
TRBV19 | ASSIRPTGRNTEAF
TRBV11-1 | ASSRGGSTEAF
TRBV11-3 | ASRPNRLAPNEQF
TRBV29-1 | SVSGQGTAMNTEAF
TRBV7-9 | ASSLGAGGNTEAF
TRBV4-3 | ASSQASGIGGTEAF
TRBV14 | ASSQDNSDTQY
TRBV5-1 | ASSTGQVSYEQY
TRBV6-1 | ASSEAGQVSGNTIY
TRBV15 | ATSRDETEAF
TRBV10-3 | ATWGGRASPGSTNEKLF
TRBV27 | ASRASGFGSGANVLT
TRBV7-2 | ASSFRTGTFADSPLH
TRBV5-1 | ASSSGQGTQY
TRBV7-9 | ASSSETGLAQTQY
TRBV5-1 | ASSSQGAYEQY
TRBV25-1 | ASGSEGNTGELF
TRBV10-1 | ASSEGLASSYNEQF
TRBV7-9 | ASSKESGISYEQY
TRBV20-1 | SARGDNEQF
TRBV7-2 | ASSPRLARGDTQY
TRBV18 | ASSPRWGETQY
TRBV4-1 | ASGVTVLNTEAF
TRBV2 | ASSEVLAGDTQY
TRBV10-3 | ATLRGLNSPLH
TRBV18 | ASSPPQGQLRDEQF
TRBV5-6 | AGSSRQGQETQY
TRBV4-2 | ASRLAGATGELF
TRBV2 | ASSYLPGVGEQF
TRBV14 | ASSPLQPGLRYYNEQF
TRBV5-6 | AGSLFRRGNTEAF
TRBV28 | ASSYWRGDYNEQF
TRBV11-3 | ASSFGTGVFNYGYT
TRBV18 | ASSPTANLQADTQY
TRBV27 | ASSFGGGDTEAF
TRBV6-6 | ASSYPAGGPEAF
TRBV10-2 | ASMGGAGGSYNEQF
TRBV5-4 | ASSVGGTGNTIY
TRBV10-3 | AISGVYYGYT
TRBV13 | ASRRERGRGANVLT
TRBV9 | ASSGGGREVYGYT
TRBV6-6 | ASSYRVAGLGEKLF
TRBV4-2 | ASSQVQQETQY
TRBV7-2 | ASSSARGGNNSPLH